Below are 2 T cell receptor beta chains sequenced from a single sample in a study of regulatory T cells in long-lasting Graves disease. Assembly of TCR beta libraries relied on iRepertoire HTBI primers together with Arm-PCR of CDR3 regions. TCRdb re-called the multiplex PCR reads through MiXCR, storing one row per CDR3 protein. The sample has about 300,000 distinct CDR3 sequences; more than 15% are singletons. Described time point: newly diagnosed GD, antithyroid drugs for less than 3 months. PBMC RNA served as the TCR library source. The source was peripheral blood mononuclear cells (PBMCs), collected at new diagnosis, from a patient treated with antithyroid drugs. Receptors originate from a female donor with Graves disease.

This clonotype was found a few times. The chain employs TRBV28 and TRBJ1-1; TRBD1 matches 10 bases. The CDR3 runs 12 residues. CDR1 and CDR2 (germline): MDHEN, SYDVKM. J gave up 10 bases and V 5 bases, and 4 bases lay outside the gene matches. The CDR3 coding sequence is TGTGCCAGCAGTCCGCGGGACAGGGGAGCTTTCTTT. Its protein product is CASSPRDRGAFF.

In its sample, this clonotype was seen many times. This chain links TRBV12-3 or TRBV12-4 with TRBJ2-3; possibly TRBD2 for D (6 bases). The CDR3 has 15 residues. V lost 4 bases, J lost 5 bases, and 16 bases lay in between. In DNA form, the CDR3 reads TGTGCCAGCAGTTCCACGGGGGAGTATAAAGATACGCAGTATTTT. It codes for CASSSTGEYKDTQYF.